This T cell receptor (beta chain) was sequenced in a study of shared clonotypes between healthy human individuals. On this clone itself: The identical CDR3 is also encoded by other nucleotide sequences in the sample.

The data were produced by immunoSEQ multiplex PCR, yet TCRdb's version contains in-frame clones alone and is incomplete. The table shows 2 million or so clones, with roughly 94% occurring only once. CD45RA+ naive and CD45RA-negative memory subsets were separated from CD4+ cells. The sequencing input was naive CD4+ T cells sorted from blood. Subset here: CD45RA+ positively selected. The clonotype comes from a man younger than 35 in good health.

The CDR3 sequence: CASSVEGQGNSPLHF. CDR3 sequence (DNA): TGTGCCAGCAGCGTAGAGGGGCAGGGCAACTCACCCCTCCACTTT. The chain uses TRBV9 and TRBJ1-6; maybe TRBD1 (5 bases). The CDR3 is 15 residues long. Germline CDR1 reads SGDLS; CDR2 reads YYNGEE. Trimming left V 0 bases short and J 10 bases short, with 14 bases between.